The next 29 T cell receptor beta chains were all read from a single sample in a study of T cell repertoires in ileal Crohn's disease. The data were produced by immunoSEQ multiplex PCR, yet TCRdb's version contains in-frame clones alone and is incomplete. The sample yields approximately 27,000 clones, about four fifths seen once. The sample taken for sequencing was ileal tissue. The receptors were sampled from an adult with Crohn's disease.

The rearrangement joins TRBV7-8 to TRBJ1-2; D uncertain. The CDR3 is 11 residues long. The germline gives CDR1 SGHVS, CDR2 FQNEAQ. Deletions cut 4 bases from V and 8 bases from J, with 8 bases between. CDR3 DNA: TGTGCCAGCAGCTCCGACTGGGGCTACACCTTC. It codes for CASSSDWGYTF. Combining the CDR3 with reference TRBV7-8 and TRBJ1-2 gives the whole variable domain GAGVSQSPRYKVAKRGQDVALRCDPISGHVSLFWYQQALGQGPEFLTYFQNEAQLDKSGLPSDRFFAERPEGSVSTLKIQRTQQEDSAVYLCASSSDWGYTFGSGTRLTVV.

V gene TRBV6-1 combines with J gene TRBJ1-3, with a tentative D call TRBD1 (6 bases). The CDR3 loop spans 13 amino acids. CDR1 and CDR2 (germline): MNHNS, SASEGT. Deletions cut 7 bases from V and 3 bases from J, with 10 bases between. The CDR3 region is CASKGVVGNTIYF. The DNA of the CDR3 is TGTGCCAGCAAGGGGGTAGTTGGAAACACCATATATTTT.

As DNA, the CDR3 is TGTGCCAGCAGTTACAATACGGACAGAGGGGTTGGCTACACCTTC. Translated: CASSYNTDRGVGYTF. V gene TRBV6-5 combines with J gene TRBJ1-2; D may be TRBD1 (6 bases). V shed 2 bases and J shed 7 bases, with 17 bases lying between them. The CDR3 is made up of 15 amino acids. Germline CDR1 and CDR2: MNHEY and SVGAGI.

This clone has just one count. The chain links TRBV13 to TRBJ1-6; D unclear. CDR1 and CDR2 (germline): PRHDT, FYEKMQ (reference sequence). V was shortened by 3 bases and J by 5 bases, with 8 bases between the two germline ends. This CDR3 spans 14 amino acids. The CDR3 sequence: CASSFSQNNSPLHF. The DNA of the CDR3 is TGTGCCAGCAGCTTTTCCCAGAATAATTCACCCCTCCACTTT.

The chain carries TRBV27 and TRBJ1-5; D unresolved. Trimming stripped 5 bases from V and 7 bases from J, with 12 bases between. There are 13 residues in the CDR3. Germline-derived CDR1 and CDR2 are MNHEY and SMNVEV (reference sequence). The CDR3 loop is CASSISVGQPQHF. The DNA of the CDR3 is TGTGCCAGCAGTATCAGTGTTGGCCAGCCCCAGCATTTT.

The chain employs TRBV7-3 and TRBJ2-2; TRBD2 matches at 7 bases. CDR3 length: 17 amino acids. The J segment lost 7 bases and the V segment lost 2 bases, leaving 13 bases of the junction unmatched. From germline, CDR1 is SGHTA and CDR2 FQGTGA. The CDR3 is CASSLDSNRGSFGELFF. DNA for the CDR3: TGTGCCAGCAGCTTAGATTCTAACCGCGGGAGTTTCGGGGAGCTGTTTTTT.

Sample share makes this clone medium-sized. The chain recombines TRBV27 with TRBJ2-7; 10 nucleotides match TRBD1. Germline assignment: CDR1 MNHEY and CDR2 SMNVEV (reference sequence). CDR3 size: 14 residues. The trim removed 5 bases at V and 5 bases at J, leaving 6 bases unmatched. In DNA, the CDR3 is TGTGCCAGCAGTCCGGGACAGGGGACGGACGAGCAGTACTTC. It codes for CASSPGQGTDEQYF.

The J gene is TRBJ1-1, the V gene TRBV19; D gene unclear. V was pared by 5 bases and J by 3 bases, with 13 bases between. This CDR3 region has 14 residues. CDR1 is LNHDA, CDR2 SQIVND, per germline (reference sequence). The CDR3, as DNA: TGTGCCAGTAGTGCCTACAGCTCCTACACTGAAGCTTTCTTT. It is translated as CASSAYSSYTEAFF.

V usage is TRBV30 and J usage is TRBJ2-7; no definite D call. V was trimmed by 3 bases and J by 5 bases, leaving 8 bases between them. Looked up from germline, CDR1 is GTSNPN and CDR2 is SVGIG (reference sequence). The CDR3 loop spans 11 amino acids. Written as DNA, the CDR3 is TGTGCCTGGAGCGTCCCGGACGAGCAGTACTTC. It is translated as CAWSVPDEQYF.

This chain joins TRBV9 and TRBJ2-7; 7 bases are shared with TRBD1. From germline, CDR1 is SGDLS and CDR2 YYNGEE. The length of the CDR3 is 14 residues. With V trimmed by 3 bases and J by 2 bases, 5 bases remained unmatched. Written as DNA, the CDR3 is TGTGCCAGCAGCGCTCGACAGGGAGCCTACGAGCAGTACTTC. It translates to CASSARQGAYEQYF. The full variable domain, in which reference TRBV9 and TRBJ2-7 provide the parts outside the CDR3, is DSGVTQTPKHLITATGQRVTLRCSPRSGDLSVYWYQQSLDQGLQFLIQYYNGEERAKGNILERFSAQQFPDLHSELNLSSLELGDSALYFCASSARQGAYEQYFGPGTRLTVT.

V and J are TRBV7-2 and TRBJ1-3; D is perhaps TRBD1 (5 bases). The CDR3 loop spans 13 amino acids. Trimming pared 1 base from V and 10 bases from J, leaving 11 bases between. The germline V gene has CDR1 SGHTA and CDR2 FQGNSA. CDR3 in amino acids: CASSLERGATIYF. Here the CDR3 DNA reads TGTGCCAGCAGCTTAGAACGCGGGGCAACCATATATTTT. The full variable domain, its missing parts supplied by reference TRBV7-2 and TRBJ1-3, is GAGVSQSPSNKVTEKGKDVELRCDPISGHTALYWYRQSLGQGLEFLIYFQGNSAPDKSGLPSDRFSAERTGGSVSTLTIQRTQQEDSAVYLCASSLERGATIYFGEGSWLTVV.

CDR3 nucleotides: TGTGCCAGCAGTATATCTAGCGGGAGGGCCGATGAGCAGTTCTTC. Encoded protein: CASSISSGRADEQFF. The chain links TRBV6-4 to TRBJ2-1; 12 nucleotides line up with TRBD2. CDR1 is MRHNA, CDR2 SNTAGT, per germline. This CDR3 contains 15 residues. Trimming took 5 bases from V and 8 from J; bases not matched to a gene: 7.

The V call is TRBV14, the J call TRBJ2-7; 8 positions match TRBD1. After removal of 3 bases from V and 3 bases from J, the junction contained 4 bases not matched to a gene. CDR3 length: 14 residues. Germline V lookup: CDR1 SGHDN, CDR2 FVKESK. The CDR3 is CASSQDRDGYEQYF. CDR3 in DNA: TGTGCCAGCAGCCAGGACAGGGATGGCTACGAGCAGTACTTC.

This CDR3 reads CASSAKPYGGFGNTIYF. The CDR3, as DNA: TGTGCCAGCAGCGCCAAACCCTATGGGGGCTTCGGAAACACCATATATTTT. The chain employs TRBV9 and TRBJ1-3; possible D gene TRBD1, 6 bases. This CDR3 is 17 amino acids long. Deletions cut 3 bases from V and 4 bases from J, with 20 bases between. Looked up from germline, CDR1 is SGDLS and CDR2 is YYNGEE.

V and J are TRBV5-6 and TRBJ2-7, with D possibly being TRBD2 (5 bases). There are 14 residues in the CDR3. V lost 1 base and J 3 bases, leaving 11 bases between the germline ends. CDR1 and CDR2 from the germline V gene are SGHDT and YYEEEE. The chain's CDR3 is CASSLSGLGYEQYF. CDR3 coding DNA: TGTGCCAGCAGCTTGTCAGGACTGGGCTACGAGCAGTACTTC.

Written as DNA, the CDR3 is TGTGCCAGCAGCCTACGACAGGGGGGGTACGAGCAGTACTTC. This gives the protein CASSLRQGGYEQYF. The chain uses TRBV7-2 and TRBJ2-7; 9 bases agree with TRBD1. Per the germline V gene, CDR1 is SGHTA and CDR2 is FQGNSA. J gave up 4 bases and V 5 bases, and 6 bases lay outside the gene matches. There are 14 residues in the CDR3.

This chain uses TRBV6-4 with TRBJ2-2; D ambiguous. Trimming took off 6 bases at V and 6 bases at J, with 17 bases between the two ends. This CDR3 has 15 amino acids. Germline lookup yields CDR1 MRHNA and CDR2 SNTAGT. CDR3 DNA sequence: TGTGCCAGCAGGGTGGGTCTAGGAATCTCCGGGGAGCTGTTTTTT. Amino acid sequence: CASRVGLGISGELFF.

The J gene is TRBJ1-2, the V gene TRBV18; 8 bases fit TRBD1. The CDR3 sequence is 13 residues long. Germline CDR1 is KGHSH and CDR2 is LQKENI. The V and J ends lost 3 bases and 3 bases, in that order; junction bases with no gene match: 0. The CDR3 loop is CASSPDRDYGYTF. The CDR3 bases are TGTGCCAGCTCACCGGACAGGGACTATGGCTACACCTTC.

This chain joins TRBV10-3 and TRBJ2-1, with TRBD1 identical over 10 bases. Germline assignment: CDR1 ENHRY and CDR2 SYGVKD. This CDR3 contains 15 residues. Trimming took 5 bases from V and 5 from J; bases not matched to a gene: 6. CDR3 in DNA: TGTGCCATCAGTTTGGGACAGGGGTCGAACAATGAGCAGTTCTTC. Translated: CAISLGQGSNNEQFF.

This clone was seen just once. This chain links TRBV29-1 with TRBJ1-1, with D perhaps TRBD1 (6 bases). Germline lookup yields CDR1 SQVTM and CDR2 ANQGSEA. The CDR3 is 17 residues long. Between the trimmed V and J ends, which lost 6 bases and 0 bases, there was a span of 23 bases. DNA of the CDR3: TGCAGCGTACCGGGAGGGGGACACGGAACAATGAACACTGAAGCTTTCTTT. This encodes CSVPGGGHGTMNTEAFF.

This chain uses TRBV27 with TRBJ2-3, with D possibly being TRBD2 (6 bases). V was pared by 4 bases and J by 3 bases, with 14 bases between. CDR3 length: 15 amino acids. Looked up from germline, CDR1 is MNHEY and CDR2 is SMNVEV (reference sequence). CDR3 residues: CASSSHLGRTDTQYF. The CDR3 coding sequence is TGTGCCAGCAGTTCCCACCTGGGGAGGACAGATACGCAGTATTTT.

V is TRBV5-1 and J is TRBJ2-1; D may be TRBD1 (6 bases). CDR3 size: 14 residues. Germline-derived CDR1 and CDR2 are SGHRS and YFSETQ. Trimming cost V 0 bases and J 7 bases, with 11 bases left between them. This chain's CDR3 is CASSLGQGINEQFF. The CDR3 nucleotides read TGCGCCAGCAGCTTGGGCCAGGGGATTAATGAGCAGTTCTTC. Filled out from reference TRBV5-1 and TRBJ2-1, the complete variable domain reads KAGVTQTPRYLIKTRGQQVTLSCSPISGHRSVSWYQQTPGQGLQFLFEYFSETQRNKGNFPGRFSGRQFSNSRSEMNVSTLELGDSALYLCASSLGQGINEQFFGPGTRLTVL.

This sequence joins TRBV6-5 and TRBJ1-4; TRBD1 aligns across 8 bases. Germline V lookup: CDR1 MNHEY, CDR2 SVGAGI. CDR3 length: 15 residues. Unmatched junction bases numbered 4, after V lost 0 bases and J lost 7 bases. The CDR3 here is CASSYSGQGGEKLFF. DNA of the CDR3: TGTGCCAGCAGTTACTCCGGACAGGGAGGTGAAAAACTGTTTTTT.

This chain uses TRBV30 with TRBJ1-4; 10 bases align to TRBD1. CDR3 length: 15 amino acids. With V trimmed by 2 bases and J by 7 bases, 7 bases remained unmatched. From germline, CDR1 is GTSNPN and CDR2 SVGIG (reference sequence). Written as DNA, the CDR3 is TGTGCCTGGAGTACCCGGACAGGGGGGGGTGAAAAACTGTTTTTT. It codes for CAWSTRTGGGEKLFF.

This clone showed up just a few times. The chain links TRBV5-1 to TRBJ2-1; 11 positions match TRBD1. J lost 7 bases, V lost 5 bases, and 5 bases had no gene match. CDR3 length equals 14 residues. CDR1 and CDR2 (germline): SGHRS, YFSETQ. The CDR3 sequence is CASSRDRGYNEQFF. CDR3 nucleotide sequence: TGCGCCAGCAGTCGGGACAGGGGGTATAATGAGCAGTTCTTC. The full variable domain, its missing parts supplied by reference TRBV5-1 and TRBJ2-1, is KAGVTQTPRYLIKTRGQQVTLSCSPISGHRSVSWYQQTPGQGLQFLFEYFSETQRNKGNFPGRFSGRQFSNSRSEMNVSTLELGDSALYLCASSRDRGYNEQFFGPGTRLTVL.

The chain is built from TRBV14 and TRBJ2-5; 11 positions match TRBD2. The J call may be mistaken, given a closer DNA end match to TRBJ2-7. This CDR3 is built from 17 residues. Germline V gene data show CDR1 as SGHDN and CDR2 as FVKESK. For the CDR3, the DNA is TGTGCCAGCAGCCGCCTGGGGGGACTAGCGGTTAACTACGAGCAGTACTTC. Encoded protein: CASSRLGGLAVNYEQYF.

In its sample, this clone was seen a few times. In the same sample, other DNA sequences code for this CDR3. The chain combines TRBV27 with TRBJ1-2; 8 nucleotides agree with TRBD1. Germline-derived CDR1 and CDR2 are MNHEY and SMNVEV (reference sequence). V was pared by 3 bases and J by 4 bases, with 4 bases of the junction left unmatched. The CDR3 runs to 14 residues. The CDR3 is CASSLVGTGYGYTF. The CDR3 bases are TGTGCCAGCAGTTTGGTGGGGACAGGCTATGGCTACACCTTC.

The V call is TRBV29-1, the J call TRBJ2-5; D is perhaps TRBD1 (5 bases). The germline V and J ends were trimmed by 6 bases and 6 bases, with 20 bases remaining between them. The germline V gene has CDR1 SQVTM and CDR2 ANQGSEA. The CDR3 loop spans 14 amino acids. The DNA of the CDR3 is TGCAGCGTCCGACAGCGCCGAGACAAACAGACCCAGTACTTC. Its translation: CSVRQRRDKQTQYF.

In its sample, this clone was seen a few times. V and J are TRBV6-1 and TRBJ2-1; possibly TRBD1 for D (6 bases). The CDR3 covers 17 residues. V was trimmed by 4 bases and J by 5 bases, leaving 21 bases between them. Germline lookup yields CDR1 MNHNS and CDR2 SASEGT. CDR3 nucleotide sequence: TGTGCCAGCAGTGGGGGGCTAGTATTCGCCCAAGACAATGAGCAGTTCTTC. This codes for CASSGGLVFAQDNEQFF.